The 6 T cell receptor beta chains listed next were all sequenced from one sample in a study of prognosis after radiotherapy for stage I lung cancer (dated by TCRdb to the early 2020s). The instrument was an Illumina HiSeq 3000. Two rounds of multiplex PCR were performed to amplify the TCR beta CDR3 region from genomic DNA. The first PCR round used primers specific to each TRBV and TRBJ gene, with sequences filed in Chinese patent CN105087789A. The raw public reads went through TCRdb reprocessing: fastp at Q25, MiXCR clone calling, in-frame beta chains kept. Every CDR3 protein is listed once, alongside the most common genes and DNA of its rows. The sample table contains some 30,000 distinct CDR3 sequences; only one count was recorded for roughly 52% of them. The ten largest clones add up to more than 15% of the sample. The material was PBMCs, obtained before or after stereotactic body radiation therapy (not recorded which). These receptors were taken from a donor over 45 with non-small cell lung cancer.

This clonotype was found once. The CDR3 region has the DNA TGTGCCAGCAGCGTACTAGCTGGAGTTGGAGTCCCGAGGGAGCAGTTCTTC. Amino acids: CASSVLAGVGVPREQFF. The J gene is TRBJ2-1, the V gene TRBV7-9, with TRBD2 as a possible D gene (6 bases). CDR3 length: 17 amino acids. V lost 5 bases and J 10 bases, leaving 27 bases between the germline ends. Germline assignment: CDR1 SEHNR and CDR2 FQNEAQ (reference sequence).

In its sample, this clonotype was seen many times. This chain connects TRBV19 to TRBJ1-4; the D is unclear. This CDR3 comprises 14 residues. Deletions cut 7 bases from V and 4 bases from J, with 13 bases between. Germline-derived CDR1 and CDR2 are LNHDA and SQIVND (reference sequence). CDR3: CASNMGSNNEKLFF. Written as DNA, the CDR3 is TGTGCCAGTAATATGGGCAGCAATAATGAAAAACTGTTTTTT.

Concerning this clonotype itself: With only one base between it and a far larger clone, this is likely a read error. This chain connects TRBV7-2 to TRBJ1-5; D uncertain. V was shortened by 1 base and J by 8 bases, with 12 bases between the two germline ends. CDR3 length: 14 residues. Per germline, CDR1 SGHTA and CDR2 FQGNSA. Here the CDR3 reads CASSLEGTGKPQHF. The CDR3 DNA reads TGTGCCAGCAGCTTAGAGGGTACGGGAAAGCCCCAGCATTTT.

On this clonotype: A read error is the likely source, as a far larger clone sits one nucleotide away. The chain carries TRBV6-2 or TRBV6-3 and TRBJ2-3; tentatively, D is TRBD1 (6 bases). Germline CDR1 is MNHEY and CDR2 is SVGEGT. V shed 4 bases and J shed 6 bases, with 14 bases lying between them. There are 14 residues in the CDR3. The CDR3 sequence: CASSWKGGEDTQYF. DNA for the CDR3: TGTGCCAGCAGTTGGAAAGGGGGAGAGGATACGCAGTATTTT.

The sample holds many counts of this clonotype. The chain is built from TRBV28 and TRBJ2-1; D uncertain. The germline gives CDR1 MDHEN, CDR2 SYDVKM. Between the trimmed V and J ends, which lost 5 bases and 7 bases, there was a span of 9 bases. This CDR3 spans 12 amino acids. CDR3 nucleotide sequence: TGTGCCAGCAGTATTCAGATAAATGAGCAGTTCTTC. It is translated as CASSIQINEQFF.

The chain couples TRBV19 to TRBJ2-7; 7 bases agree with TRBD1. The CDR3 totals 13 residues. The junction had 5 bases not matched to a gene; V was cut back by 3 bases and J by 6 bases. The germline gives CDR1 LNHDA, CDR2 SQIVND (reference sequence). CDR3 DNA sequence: TGTGCCAGTAGTATCCAAAGGGACAGCGAGCAGTACTTC. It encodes CASSIQRDSEQYF.